This T cell receptor beta chain emerged from a study of blood T cell repertoires in COVID-19. As handled by the study authors: Estimated nucleated cell counts came from reference gene primer amplification. Method: immunoSEQ multiplex PCR; TCRdb's copy keeps in-frame clones and lacks some. V, J and clone size were drawn from that table, and D and trimming were deduced from the DNA. The sample lists around 330,000 clones, approximately 88% seen once, with around 4.8% in the top ten. CDR3 size: 15 residues. Germline CDR1 LGHNA, CDR2 YSLEER. Trimming shortened V by 1 base and J by 1 base, and 7 bases separated the two germline ends. Enrollees, about 18 to 95 years old, lived in around 23 US areas. Recovered participants had two consecutive negative NP/OP PCR tests, healthcare professional clearance, or symptom resolution.

The TCR originated in a man between 60 and 75 years old who had recovered from COVID-19. The sample was PBMCs or T cells enriched from blood (not recorded which). The gene calls are TRBV4-3 and TRBJ2-2; the D is unclear. The CDR3, as DNA: TGCGCCAGCAGCCAAGCGAACAGGAACACCGGGGAGCTGTTTTTT. Encoded protein: CASSQANRNTGELFF.